This TCR beta chain was identified during a study of cytomegalovirus exposure and HLA in healthy donors. V lost 0 bases and J 4 bases, leaving 10 bases between the germline ends. The CDR3 is made up of 14 amino acids. CDR1 is SGHRS and CDR2 is YFSETQ in the germline V gene. PCR was performed using 60 Vbeta and 13 Jbeta primers. This table comes from immunoSEQ multiplex PCR, and its TCRdb copy is limited to in-frame clones, with some not included. This table has roughly 150,000 clones, 75% appearing once. In the case of this clone: The antigen is not known.

Findings and caveats of the study: It was reported that TCR beta sequences correctly inferred the HLA-A and HLA-B alleles for most subjects. Presence/absence comparisons presumed near-even sequencing depth among donors. In an earlier analysis, most TCR beta V segments were productive about 87% or about 30% of the time. The likely origin of a cluster of highly shared sequence variants was a sequencing artifact.

Sequencing was performed on PBMCs. This chain links TRBV5-1 with TRBJ2-5; TRBD1 might be the D (6 bases). The sequence derives from a woman aged 45-60 years in good health and CMV-seropositive. The CDR3, as DNA: TGCGCCAGCAGCTTGGGTATAGGGGGAGAGACCCAGTACTTC. Translation gives CASSLGIGGETQYF.